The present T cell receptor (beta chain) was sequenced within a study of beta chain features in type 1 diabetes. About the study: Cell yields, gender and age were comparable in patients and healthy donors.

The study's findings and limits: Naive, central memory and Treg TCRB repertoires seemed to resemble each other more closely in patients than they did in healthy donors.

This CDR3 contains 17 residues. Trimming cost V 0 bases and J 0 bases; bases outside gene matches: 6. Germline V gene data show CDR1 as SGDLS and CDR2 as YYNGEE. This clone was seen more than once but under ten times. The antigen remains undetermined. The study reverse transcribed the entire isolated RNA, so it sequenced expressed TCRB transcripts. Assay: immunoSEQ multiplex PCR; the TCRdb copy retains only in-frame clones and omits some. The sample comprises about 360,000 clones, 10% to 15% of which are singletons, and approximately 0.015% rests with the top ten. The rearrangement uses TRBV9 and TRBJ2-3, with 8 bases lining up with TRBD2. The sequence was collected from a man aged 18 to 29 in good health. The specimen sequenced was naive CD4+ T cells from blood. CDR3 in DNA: TGTGCCAGCAGCGTAGCATTAGCGGGGACGAGCACAGATACGCAGTATTTT. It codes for CASSVALAGTSTDTQYF.